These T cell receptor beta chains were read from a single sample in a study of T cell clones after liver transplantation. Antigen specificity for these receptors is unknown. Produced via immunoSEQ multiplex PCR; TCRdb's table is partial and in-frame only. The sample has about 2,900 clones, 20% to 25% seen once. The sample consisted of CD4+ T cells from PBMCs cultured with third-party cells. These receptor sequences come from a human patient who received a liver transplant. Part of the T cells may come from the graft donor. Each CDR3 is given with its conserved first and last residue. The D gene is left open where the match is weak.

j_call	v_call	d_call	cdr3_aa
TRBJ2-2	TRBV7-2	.	CASSFKGRDTGELFF
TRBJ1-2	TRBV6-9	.	CASSPLLSYGKTYGYTF
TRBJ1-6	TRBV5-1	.	CASSLAGEYFNSPLHF
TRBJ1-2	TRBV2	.	CASIDWGLRYGYTF
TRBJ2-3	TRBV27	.	CASSLVGTSTDTQYF
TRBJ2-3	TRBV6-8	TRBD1	CASSPGQHTDTQYF
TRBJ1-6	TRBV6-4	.	CASSYAGTITYNSPLHF
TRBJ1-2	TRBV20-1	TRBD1	CSLGGYGYTF
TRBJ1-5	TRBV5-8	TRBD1	CASLGQGRGGNQPQHF
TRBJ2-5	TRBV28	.	CASSFLGGTQYF
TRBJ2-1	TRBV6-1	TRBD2	CASSKREASYNEQFF
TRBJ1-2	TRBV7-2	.	CASSQDRPTSGYTF
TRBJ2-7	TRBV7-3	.	CASSRRTGRGEQYF
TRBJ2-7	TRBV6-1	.	CASSRGTAFGEQYF
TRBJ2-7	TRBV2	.	CAGQGGSSYEQYF
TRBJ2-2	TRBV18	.	CASSPPGWSTGELFF
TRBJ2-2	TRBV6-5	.	CASSPLPTGELFF
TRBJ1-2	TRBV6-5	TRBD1	CASSDGQGRYGYTF
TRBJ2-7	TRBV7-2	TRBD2	CASSSRTSGPGEQYF
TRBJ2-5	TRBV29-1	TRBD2	CSVGGLAGGVGETQYF
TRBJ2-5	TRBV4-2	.	CASSLYAIETQYF
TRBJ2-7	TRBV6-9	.	CASSTGIDYEQYF
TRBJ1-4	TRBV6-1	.	CASSEWGGSNEKLFF
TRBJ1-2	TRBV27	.	CASSLRLTGDYGYTF
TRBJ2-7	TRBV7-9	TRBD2	CASSLASGATLGYEQYF
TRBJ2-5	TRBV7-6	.	CASSPLSSPRETQYF
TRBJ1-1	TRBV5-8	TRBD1	CASVWTGTEAFF
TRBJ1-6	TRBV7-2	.	CASSLDLHPLHF
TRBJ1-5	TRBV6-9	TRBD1	CASSWTGGNQPQHF
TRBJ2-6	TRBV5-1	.	CASQVTSVHKSRANVLTF
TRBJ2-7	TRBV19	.	CASSMGGHARSYEQYF
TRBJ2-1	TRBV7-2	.	CASSQRGPTSISSYNEQFF
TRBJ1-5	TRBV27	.	CASSLGLGGQPQHF
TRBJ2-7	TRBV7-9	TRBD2	CASSSRTSGPGEQYF
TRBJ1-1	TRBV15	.	CATSRTGTGAIEAFF
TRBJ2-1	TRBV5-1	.	CASSFSSAARTNEQFF
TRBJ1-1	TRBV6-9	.	CASHQGSYTEAFF
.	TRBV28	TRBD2	CASSFGLAVAEQYF
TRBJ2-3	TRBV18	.	CASSPRMQGTDTQYF
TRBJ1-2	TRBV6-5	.	CASSLGVGLGGYTF
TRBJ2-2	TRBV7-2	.	CASSLNSGGAGELFF
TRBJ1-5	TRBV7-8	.	CASSLSVQPQHF
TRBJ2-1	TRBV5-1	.	CASRSYNEQFF
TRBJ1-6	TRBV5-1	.	CASSLGGGGESPLHF
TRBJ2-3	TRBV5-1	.	CASSLSSGGTGTDTQYF
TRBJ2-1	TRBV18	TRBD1	CASSPRQGYYNEQFF
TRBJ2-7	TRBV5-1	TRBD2	CASSLAAGELGEQYF
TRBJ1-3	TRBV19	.	CASSSPGRENTIYF
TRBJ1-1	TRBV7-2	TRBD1	CASSLRPIGQGAVGTEAFF
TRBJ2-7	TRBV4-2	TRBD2	CASSLASGATLGYEQYF
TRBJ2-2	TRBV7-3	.	CASSPGGSGSTGELFF
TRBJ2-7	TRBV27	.	CASSPRVTYEQYF
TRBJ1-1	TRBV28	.	CATTMNTEAFF